The 19 T cell receptor beta chains below all came from one sample that was sequenced in a study of blood T cells in healthy people across ages. A sample-barcoded 5' primer and a J-beta primer mix were used in a second PCR of about 7 to 12 cycles. TCRdb analysed the 5' RACE reads with MiXCR anew, one entry per CDR3 protein. The sample lists 1.5 million to 2 million distinct CDR3 sequences, around half occurring once. Sequencing used blood. The receptors come from a woman between 40 and 55 years old in good health.

The chain uses TRBV9 and TRBJ2-7, with TRBD2 identical over 9 bases. The J call is doubtful: the DNA matches TRBJ2-5 better. The CDR3 covers 16 residues. Germline assignment: CDR1 SGDLS and CDR2 YYNGEE. CDR3 sequence (DNA): TGTGCCAGCAGCTGGGGTGAAGCGGGGGGAGCGGAGACCCAGTACTTC. Protein sequence: CASSWGEAGGAETQYF.

The chain recombines TRBV7-2 with TRBJ2-7, with D perhaps matching TRBD1 (6 bases). CDR1 and CDR2 from the germline V gene are SGHTA and FQGNSA. The ends were cut back, 8 bases at V and 3 bases at J, with 11 bases in the middle. The CDR3 spans 12 residues. CDR3 in amino acids: CASEPTGYEQYF. The DNA for the CDR3 is TGTGCCAGCGAACCGACAGGCTACGAGCAGTACTTC. The whole variable domain, filled in from reference TRBV7-2 and TRBJ2-7, reads GAGVSQSPSNKVTEKGKDVELRCDPISGHTALYWYRQSLGQGLEFLIYFQGNSAPDKSGLPSDRFSAERTGGSVSTLTIQRTQQEDSAVYLCASEPTGYEQYFGPGTRLTVT.

A note on this clonotype: A much larger clone differs by one base, so this may be a read error. This chain uses TRBV29-1 with TRBJ2-5, with D possibly TRBD1 on 5 matching bases. The CDR3 consists of 16 residues. Germline-derived CDR1 and CDR2 are SQVTM and ANQGSEA. This chain's CDR3 is CGYQWVPTGQQETQYF. The DNA for the CDR3 is TGCGGCTACCAATGGGTTCCCACAGGACAACAAGAGACCCAGTACTTC.

As regards this clonotype: At one end, the junction sequence differs from germline, possibly due to a read error. This chain connects TRBV27 to TRBJ2-7; D not resolved. From germline, CDR1 is MNHEY and CDR2 SMNVEV (reference sequence). This CDR3 comprises 12 residues. The CDR3 here is CAGSFLGYEQYF. The CDR3 bases are TGTGCCGGCAGTTTCCTGGGCTACGAGCAGTACTTC.

The rearrangement links TRBV21-1 to TRBJ2-7; the table calls TRBD1, which could not be checked here. TRBV21-1 is given as a pseudogene. The length of the CDR3 is 14 residues. In DNA form, the CDR3 reads TGTGCCAGCACCCCGACAGGGAATAAGTACGAGCAGTACTTC. Encoded protein: CASTPTGNKYEQYF.

The chain is built from TRBV6-2 or TRBV6-3 and TRBJ2-1; 14 bases agree with TRBD2. This CDR3 has 14 amino acids. V lost 11 bases and J lost 7; bases outside the gene matches: 7. Germline loops: CDR1 MNHEY, CDR2 SVGEGT. The CDR3 sequence is CAGKTSGGANEQFF. For the CDR3, the DNA is TGTGCCGGTAAGACTAGCGGGGGGGCGAATGAGCAGTTCTTC.

This sequence joins TRBV6-5 and TRBJ1-4, with a tentative D call TRBD1 (5 bases). The germline CDR1 and CDR2 sequences are MNHEY and SVGAGI. This CDR3 contains 16 residues. Trimming left V 3 bases short and J 0 bases short, with 11 bases between. This chain's CDR3 is CASSYGTETTNEKLFF. CDR3 coding DNA: TGTGCCAGCAGTTATGGGACTGAAACAACTAATGAAAAACTGTTTTTT.

This chain uses TRBV6-2 or TRBV6-3 with TRBJ2-7, with 7 bases fitting TRBD1. CDR3 length: 15 residues. Trimming cost V 7 bases and J 0 bases; bases outside gene matches: 9. Per the germline V gene, CDR1 is MNHEY and CDR2 is SVGEGT. CDR3 nucleotides: TGTGCCAGCACTTTACCGACAGGGCGCTCCTACGAGCAGTACTTC. Its translation: CASTLPTGRSYEQYF.

The genes are TRBV28 and TRBJ2-7; 7 bases fit TRBD1. CDR1 and CDR2 (germline): MDHEN, SYDVKM. The CDR3 spans 14 residues. V lost 10 bases and J lost 4; bases outside the gene matches: 13. CDR3 nucleotide sequence: TGTGCCACGCAACCGACAGGGTTCGGGTACGAGCAGTACTTC. Translation: CATQPTGFGYEQYF.

The gene calls are TRBV12-3 or TRBV12-4 and TRBJ1-5, with 10 bases fitting TRBD1. V trimming: 7 bases; J trimming: 5 bases; junction bases outside the gene matches: 8. The CDR3 extends over 15 amino acids. The CDR3 DNA is TGTGCCAGCATCCTGGGACAGGGGCTCGATCAGCCCCAGCATTTT. The encoded protein is CASILGQGLDQPQHF.

This clonotype has a handful of counts. In DNA form, the CDR3 reads TGTGCCAGCAGCCCAAGGGCTACCGGGGAGCAGTACTTC. This codes for CASSPRATGEQYF. V is TRBV7-2 and J is TRBJ2-7; D is unresolved. The germline V gene encodes CDR1 SGHTA and CDR2 FQGNSA. The CDR3 length is 13 residues. The germline V and J ends were trimmed by 5 bases and 7 bases, with 15 bases remaining between them.

With respect to this clonotype: Relative to the germline gene, one junction end is altered; a read error may explain this. The chain couples TRBV28 to TRBJ2-5; D gene unclear. Matching the DNA end better, TRBJ2-7 makes the J call doubtful. Germline CDR1 reads MDHEN; CDR2 reads SYDVKM. The CDR3 has 15 amino acids. CDR3 protein: CAGSRTGLVVYEQYF. The CDR3 nucleotides read TGTGCCGGCAGTCGAACTGGGCTTGTGGTTTACGAGCAGTACTTC.

This rearrangement joins TRBV12-3 or TRBV12-4 to TRBJ1-2; 8 bases are shared with TRBD1. V was clipped by 6 bases and J by 6 bases; unmatched bases: 18. CDR3 length: 17 amino acids. The CDR3: CASSPNWGQDRMHGYTF. CDR3 nucleotides: TGTGCCAGCAGCCCTAACTGGGGACAGGACAGAATGCATGGCTACACCTTC.

Details on this clonotype: A much larger clone differs by one base, so this may be a read error. This chain links TRBV27 with TRBJ2-7, with D uncertain. The J call is uncertain, as TRBJ2-5 better fits the DNA end. This CDR3 is 12 amino acids long. Germline CDR1 and CDR2: MNHEY and SMNVEV (reference sequence). This CDR3 is CTSRNRWETQYF. The DNA of the CDR3 is TGTACCAGCAGAAATCGTTGGGAGACCCAGTACTTC.

This clonotype showed up many times. This chain uses TRBV20-1 with TRBJ2-5; possibly TRBD1 for D (6 bases). The CDR3 loop spans 13 amino acids. The V and J ends lost 1 base and 3 bases respectively, with 9 bases between them. CDR1 and CDR2 (germline): DFQATT, SNEGSKA (reference sequence). CDR3: CSARGDKKETQYF. The CDR3 DNA reads TGCAGTGCTAGAGGGGACAAGAAAGAGACCCAGTACTTC.

This chain uses TRBV4-2 with TRBJ2-1, with 11 positions matching TRBD2. Germline V gives CDR1 LGHNA, CDR2 YNFKEQ. The V segment lost 2 bases and the J segment 7 bases; nucleotides outside the gene matches: 7. The CDR3 runs 16 residues. The DNA for the CDR3 is TGTGCCAGCAGCCAACTTAGCGGGGGGGCGATGAATGAGCAGTTCTTC. Protein sequence: CASSQLSGGAMNEQFF.

This clonotype was seen only a few times. The rearrangement joins TRBV12-3 or TRBV12-4 to TRBJ2-1; TRBD2 matches 7 bases. The CDR3 has 12 residues. With V trimmed by 4 bases and J by 10 bases, 4 bases remained unmatched. The CDR3 sequence is CASSWGGWEQFF. CDR3 sequence (DNA): TGTGCCAGCAGTTGGGGGGGGTGGGAGCAGTTCTTC.

The rearrangement uses TRBV5-6 and TRBJ2-3; the D call may be TRBD1 or TRBD2 (5 bases each). Trimming left V 1 base short and J 2 bases short, with 20 bases between. The CDR3 extends over 18 amino acids. Germline V gene lookup returns CDR1 SGHDT and CDR2 YYEEEE. CDR3 DNA sequence: TGTGCCAGCAGCTTGTGGGGGATAAGGCAGAGGGCCACAGATACGCAGTATTTT. Amino acids: CASSLWGIRQRATDTQYF.

The V and J genes are TRBV20-1 and TRBJ1-1, with a weak D call TRBD1 (5 bases). This CDR3 has 13 residues. The V end was cut by 6 bases, the J end by 7 bases, with 18 bases between. Germline-derived CDR1 and CDR2 are DFQATT and SNEGSKA (reference sequence). The CDR3 region is CSARTQGWNEAFF. The CDR3 DNA reads as TGCAGTGCAAGGACCCAGGGATGGAATGAAGCTTTCTTT.